The 15 T cell receptor beta chains presented below share a single source sample, sequenced in a study of blood T cell repertoires in COVID-19. Assay: immunoSEQ multiplex PCR; the TCRdb copy retains only in-frame clones and omits some. The sample includes about 110,000 clones, 80% to 85% of them seen just once. Sequenced: peripheral blood. The receptor set was obtained from a man in his 70s with acute or convalescent COVID-19.

The chain joins TRBV6-5 to TRBJ1-2; 10 nucleotides match TRBD1. The CDR3 contains 14 residues. The V gene's germline CDR1 is MNHEY and CDR2 SVGAGI. V lost 6 bases, J lost 6 bases, and 7 bases stayed unmatched. CDR3 DNA sequence: TGTGCCAGCAGAGTTTTGACAGGGGGCGATGGCTACACCTTC. The encoded protein is CASRVLTGGDGYTF.

The chain has TRBV5-1 and TRBJ2-3, with a weak D call TRBD1 (5 bases). The V gene lost 2 bases and the J gene lost 6 bases, with 13 bases spanning the gap. CDR3 size: 14 residues. The V gene's germline CDR1 is SGHRS and CDR2 YFSETQ. The CDR3 sequence: CASSFAAKGDTQYF. For the CDR3, the DNA is TGCGCCAGCAGCTTCGCGGCGAAGGGGGATACGCAGTATTTT. Looking up the rest from reference TRBV5-1 and TRBJ2-3 gives the full variable domain: KAGVTQTPRYLIKTRGQQVTLSCSPISGHRSVSWYQQTPGQGLQFLFEYFSETQRNKGNFPGRFSGRQFSNSRSEMNVSTLELGDSALYLCASSFAAKGDTQYFGPGTRLTVL.

V is TRBV19 and J is TRBJ1-5; no clear D gene. From germline, CDR1 is LNHDA and CDR2 SQIVND (reference sequence). The CDR3 totals 14 residues. The ends were cut back, 1 base at V and 5 bases at J, with 9 bases in the middle. The CDR3 region is CASSIGGVYQPQHF. The CDR3 bases are TGTGCCAGTAGTATAGGGGGAGTTTATCAGCCCCAGCATTTT.

This chain joins TRBV7-9 and TRBJ1-1; weak D call: TRBD1 (6 bases). Trimming took off 2 bases at V and 3 bases at J, with 13 bases between the two ends. The CDR3 runs to 15 residues. Germline-derived CDR1 and CDR2 are SEHNR and FQNEAQ (reference sequence). The CDR3 DNA follows: TGTGCCAGCAGCTTATGGCCAGGGGTAGACACTGAAGCTTTCTTT. This sequence encodes CASSLWPGVDTEAFF.

On this clone itself: Other DNA sequences in the sample encode the same CDR3. V gene TRBV18 combines with J gene TRBJ2-7, with 8 bases that match TRBD1. The V and J ends lost 2 bases and 3 bases, in that order; junction bases with no gene match: 3. Germline V CDR1 and CDR2: KGHSH, LQKENI. The CDR3 loop spans 14 amino acids. CDR3 coding DNA: TGTGCCAGCTCACCAGGACAGGGATACTACGAGCAGTACTTC. This codes for CASSPGQGYYEQYF.

The chain combines TRBV9 with TRBJ1-1; D is unresolved. Per germline, CDR1 SGDLS and CDR2 YYNGEE. The V end was cut by 7 bases, the J end by 0 bases, with 13 bases between. The CDR3 loop spans 14 amino acids. The CDR3 DNA reads TGTGCCAGCTCACCCTCCCCTATGAACACTGAAGCTTTCTTT. Translation: CASSPSPMNTEAFF.

The chain uses TRBV10-2 and TRBJ1-2; TRBD1 agrees at 11 bases. J lost 8 bases, V lost 0 bases, and 8 bases had no gene match. The CDR3 sequence is 16 residues long. Germline V CDR1 and CDR2: WSHSY, SAAADI. The DNA of the CDR3 is TGCGCCAGCAGTGAGTCTCGGACAGGGGGCGGAAGAGGCTACACCTTC. Its translation: CASSESRTGGGRGYTF.

The chain links TRBV21-1 to TRBJ1-2; the D call in the table, TRBD1, was not verified against the DNA. TRBV21-1 is a listed pseudogene. The CDR3 loop spans 16 amino acids. The CDR3 region has the DNA TGTGCCAGCAGGGACAGAACGACGACAGCATCCTATGGCTACACCTTC. Translated: CASRDRTTTASYGYTF.

V gene TRBV9 combines with J gene TRBJ1-6; TRBD1 matches at 7 bases. The V gene end was trimmed by 0 bases and the J gene end by 4 bases; junction bases not matched to a gene: 4. CDR1 and CDR2 from the germline V gene are SGDLS and YYNGEE. The CDR3 is 16 amino acids. The CDR3 spells CASSVGGQTYNSPLHF. The CDR3 bases are TGTGCCAGCAGCGTAGGGGGACAGACATATAATTCACCCCTCCACTTT.

The gene calls are TRBV20-1 and TRBJ2-3, with D possibly being TRBD2 (5 bases). The CDR3 is made up of 14 amino acids. CDR1 is DFQATT, CDR2 SNEGSKA, per germline (reference sequence). V shed 3 bases and J shed 4 bases, with 14 bases lying between them. The CDR3: CSASPGSSADTQYF. The CDR3 DNA is TGCAGTGCTAGTCCTGGGAGTAGCGCAGATACGCAGTATTTT.

The V gene is TRBV10-1, the J gene TRBJ1-1; D remains ambiguous. Germline V gene lookup returns CDR1 WNHNN and CDR2 SYGVQD (reference sequence). The CDR3 covers 14 residues. Between the trimmed V and J ends, which lost 3 bases and 5 bases, there was a span of 13 bases. CDR3 loop: CASSERSRGTEAFF. CDR3 DNA sequence: TGCGCCAGCAGTGAACGTAGCAGAGGAACTGAAGCTTTCTTT.

This clone was observed a handful of times. V gene TRBV5-6 combines with J gene TRBJ1-5, with 7 bases identical to TRBD1. CDR1 and CDR2 (germline): SGHDT, YYEEEE. This CDR3 has 14 amino acids. Trimming at V came to 3 bases and at J to 5 bases, leaving 5 bases not matched to a gene. The DNA for the CDR3 is TGTGCCAGCAGCTCCAGACAGGGCCATCAGCCCCAGCATTTT. Residues: CASSSRQGHQPQHF.

This chain links TRBV11-2 with TRBJ1-6; TRBD1 is a possible D gene (6 bases). The germline V gene has CDR1 SGHAT and CDR2 FQNNGV. This CDR3 region has 15 residues. Trimming left V 7 bases short and J 4 bases short, with 14 bases between. The CDR3 region has the DNA TGTGCCAGCACCCCTCAGGGGTCATATAATTCACCCCTCCACTTT. Amino acid sequence: CASTPQGSYNSPLHF.

This clone was seen once. This chain joins TRBV7-6 and TRBJ2-5; no definite D call. V was pared by 5 bases and J by 2 bases, with 15 bases between. CDR1 is SGHVS and CDR2 is FNYEAQ in the germline V gene. The length of the CDR3 is 15 residues. The DNA of the CDR3 is TGTGCCAGCAGCGCCGGAACAGCCCGACAAGAGACCCAGTACTTC. This codes for CASSAGTARQETQYF.

V usage is TRBV6-5 and J usage is TRBJ2-7; 8 positions agree with TRBD2. Trimming took 6 bases from V and 2 from J; bases not matched to a gene: 9. CDR3 length equals 15 residues. Germline-derived CDR1 and CDR2 are MNHEY and SVGAGI. CDR3 sequence (DNA): TGTGCCAGCAGGAACAATGGACTAGCTACCTACGAGCAGTACTTC. It specifies CASRNNGLATYEQYF.